This T cell receptor beta chain was identified in a study of blood T cell repertoires in COVID-19. In the study overall: Samples of COVID-19 (acute and convalescent) were obtained from the United States, Italy and Spain.

Method: immunoSEQ multiplex PCR; TCRdb's copy keeps in-frame clones and lacks some. This sample has around 270,000 clones; around 87% occur once, and the top ten carry 2.3%. CDR3 length: 14 residues. Per germline, CDR1 SGHRS and CDR2 YFSETQ. Trimming removed 4 bases at V and 1 base at J, with 11 bases between. The genes are TRBV5-1 and TRBJ1-1; D is uncertain. Sequencing was done on a sample of peripheral blood. The origin of this receptor is a woman aged 50 to 60 with acute or convalescent COVID-19. CDR3 in DNA: TGCGCCAGCAGCGTGGACGGTGCGAACACTGAAGCTTTCTTT. Encoded protein: CASSVDGANTEAFF.